This is a list of T cell receptor beta chains from one sample in a study of T cells in Graves' hyperthyroidism and ophthalmopathy. Each CDR3 protein gets one entry after TCRdb re-called the multiplex PCR reads with MiXCR. The data contain about 180,000 distinct CDR3 sequences, more than 15% of them seen just once; the ten biggest clones take up 25% to 35%. Sequenced input: blood. The receptors derive from a woman in her fifties or sixties with Graves' hyperthyroidism. Each CDR3 is given with its conserved first and last residue. The D gene is left open where the match is weak. Clone size is not always given. Where it is, it says once, few, many or a class for expanded clones.

TRBJ2-7	-	TRBV9	-	CASSVAAGSHYEQYF	TGTGCCAGCAGCGTAGCGGCAGGGAGTCACTACGAGCAGTACTTC
TRBJ2-1	TRBD1	TRBV7-9	few	CASSLTGMYNEQFF	TGTGCCAGCAGCTTGACAGGGATGTACAATGAGCAGTTCTTC
TRBJ1-5	-	TRBV27	-	CASSFSQGNQPQHF	TGTGCCAGCAGTTTCTCACAGGGAAATCAGCCCCAGCATTTT
TRBJ2-1	TRBD2	TRBV6-4	few	CASSGFRVAGGSEQFF	TGTGCCAGCAGTGGGTTTAGGGTAGCGGGGGGAAGTGAGCAGTTCTTC
TRBJ1-1	-	TRBV7-3	many	CASSFTGGSTEAFF	TGTGCCAGCAGCTTCACAGGTGGGAGCACTGAAGCTTTCTTT
TRBJ1-1	-	TRBV3-1	many	CASSVAPLGRNTEAFF	TGTGCCAGCAGCGTTGCCCCCTTAGGGCGGAACACTGAAGCTTTCTTT
TRBJ1-4	-	TRBV4-3	-	CASSQEKYFRDMNEKLFF	TGCGCCAGCAGCCAAGAAAAGTACTTCCGGGACATGAATGAAAAACTGTTTTTT
TRBJ1-1	-	TRBV7-2	many	CASSLALGINTEAFF	TGTGCCAGCAGCTTAGCTTTGGGGATTAACACTGAAGCTTTCTTT
TRBJ2-6	-	TRBV19	many	CASSMPRGNSGANVLTF	TGTGCCAGTAGTATGCCCAGGGGTAACTCTGGGGCCAACGTCCTGACTTTC
TRBJ2-1	TRBD2	TRBV5-6	few	CASSFFGSGGLRSNEQFF	TGTGCCAGCAGCTTTTTTGGGAGCGGGGGCTTAAGGAGCAATGAGCAGTTCTTC
TRBJ2-7	TRBD2	TRBV3-1	many	CASSRILAGYYEQYF	TGTGCCAGCAGCCGTATACTAGCGGGGTACTACGAGCAGTACTTC
TRBJ1-3	-	TRBV4-1	few	CASSQARDNSGNTIYF	TGCGCCAGCAGCCAAGCCCGGGACAACTCTGGAAACACCATATATTTT
TRBJ1-1	-	TRBV6-1	many	CASSPTFWDQEAFF	TGTGCCAGCAGTCCAACCTTCTGGGACCAGGAAGCTTTCTTT